Reported below is one T cell receptor beta chain. Its antigen remains unknown. The CDR3 sequence is 12 residues long. The germline V and J ends were trimmed by 3 bases and 10 bases, with 14 bases remaining between them. Germline V CDR1 and CDR2: DFQATT, SNEGSKA (reference sequence). In TCRdb, the reads were re-called with MiXCR into one record per CDR3 protein. The sample holds about 740,000 distinct CDR3 sequences, roughly a third seen once. The data are from a study of T cell repertoires in cytomegalovirus infection. Study outcomes and limitations: The cumulative frequency of public TCR beta families identified carriers of CMV plus the relevant HLA.

The source of this sequence is a human donor in good health (CMV status not recorded). Some clones in this sample may be carry-over from other donors' samples. The sequenced sample was cultured PBMCs, obtained from culture after CMV antigen stimulation. The V and J genes are TRBV20-1 and TRBJ2-3, with D possibly TRBD2 on 6 matching bases. The DNA of the CDR3 is TGCAGTGCTAGCAGGAGGGTTGCAGCGCAGTATTTT. Translation gives CSASRRVAAQYF.